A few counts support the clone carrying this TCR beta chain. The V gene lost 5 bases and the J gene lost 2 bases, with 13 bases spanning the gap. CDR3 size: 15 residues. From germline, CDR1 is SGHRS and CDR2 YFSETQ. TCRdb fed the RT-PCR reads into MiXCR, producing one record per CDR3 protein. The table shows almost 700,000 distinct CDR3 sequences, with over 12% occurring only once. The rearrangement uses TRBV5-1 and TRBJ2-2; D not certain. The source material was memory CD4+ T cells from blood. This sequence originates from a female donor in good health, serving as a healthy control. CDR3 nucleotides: TGCGCCAGCAGATCCTCGGGCGCAAACACCGGGGAGCTGTTTTTT. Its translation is CASRSSGANTGELFF.